The 27 T cell receptor beta chains in this list originate from one sample, sequenced in a study of patients and donors after allogeneic stem cell transplantation (dated by TCRdb to the early 2020s). Preparation of the library involved RT-PCR. The sequencer listed for this sample is NextSeq 550. In TCRdb, the public reads were trimmed at Q25 with fastp and aligned with MiXCR, with productive beta chains retained. Each entry merges the rows of one CDR3 protein and shows their most common DNA and genes. Within this sample are 70,000 to 100,000 distinct CDR3 sequences, with 5% of them counted one time only. The ten largest account for around 3% of the sample. Sequences were obtained from blood, either unsorted or a sorted T cell fraction (not recorded which). These receptors originate from a human donor who was either an allogeneic HSCT recipient or a stem cell or donor lymphocyte infusion donor (not recorded which). It is not recorded whose cells these are; they may come from a transplant donor.

This clonotype was counted ten times or more. The chain couples TRBV29-1 to TRBJ2-7; D possibly matches TRBD1 or TRBD2 (5 bases each). Germline assignment: CDR1 SQVTM and CDR2 ANQGSEA. Deletions cut 7 bases from V and 3 bases from J, with 16 bases between. CDR3 length equals 13 residues. The CDR3 bases are TGCAGCGCCCTCCGGGACGGAAACTACGAGCAGTACTTC. This codes for CSALRDGNYEQYF.

The chain links TRBV5-1 to TRBJ2-7; the D is unclear. From germline, CDR1 is SGHRS and CDR2 YFSETQ. V lost 3 bases to trimming and J lost 4 bases, with 11 bases between them. CDR3 length: 13 residues. CDR3 DNA: TGCGCCAGCAGCTCCTCGCCAAATTACGAGCAGTACTTC. It is translated as CASSSSPNYEQYF.

A few counts support this clonotype. The chain joins TRBV6-1 to TRBJ1-1; no definite D call. Germline V gives CDR1 MNHNS, CDR2 SASEGT. The CDR3 runs to 14 residues. The V end was cut by 1 base, the J end by 10 bases, with 16 bases between. The CDR3 sequence is CASSEGGNLRAAFF. In DNA, the CDR3 is TGTGCCAGCAGTGAAGGTGGAAACCTTAGGGCAGCTTTCTTT.

This clonotype occurred many times. V is TRBV3-1 and J is TRBJ1-1; maybe TRBD1 (6 bases). This CDR3 comprises 13 residues. V gave up 5 bases and J gave up 6 bases, with 13 bases separating them. Per the germline V gene, CDR1 is LGHDT and CDR2 is YNNKEL (reference sequence). The CDR3 nucleotides are TGTGCCAGCAGCAAAAGGGGGAAGGCTGAAGCTTTCTTT. Residues: CASSKRGKAEAFF.

This clonotype occurred many times. The genes are TRBV7-8 and TRBJ2-5; D unresolved. Trimming took off 0 bases at V and 1 base at J, with 9 bases between the two ends. This CDR3 is built from 15 residues. Germline-derived CDR1 and CDR2 are SGHVS and FQNEAQ. Here the CDR3 reads CASSLARQIQETQYF. The CDR3 nucleotides read TGTGCCAGCAGCTTAGCGAGGCAGATCCAAGAGACCCAGTACTTC.

This clonotype was seen many times. This chain links TRBV19 with TRBJ2-4; tentatively, D is TRBD1 or TRBD2 (5 bases each). Trimming removed 5 bases from V and 8 bases from J, with 22 bases in between. CDR1 is LNHDA and CDR2 is SQIVND in the germline V gene (reference sequence). CDR3 size: 16 residues. CDR3 nucleotides: TGTGCCAGTAGTCTCGGGGCTTTAGAATATGGGCACATTCAGTACTTC. Translation gives CASSLGALEYGHIQYF.

This chain connects TRBV13 to TRBJ2-7, with D perhaps matching TRBD2 (6 bases). Between the trimmed V and J ends, which lost 3 bases and 0 bases, there was a span of 18 bases. The germline V gene encodes CDR1 PRHDT and CDR2 FYEKMQ (reference sequence). The CDR3 extends over 17 amino acids. As DNA, the CDR3 is TGTGCCAGCAGCTTGACCTTACTGGCGGGGCTCTCCTACGAGCAGTACTTC. It translates to CASSLTLLAGLSYEQYF.

In its sample, this clonotype was seen many times. The J gene is TRBJ2-5, the V gene TRBV6-2 or TRBV6-3, with TRBD2 identical over 8 bases. Germline CDR1 and CDR2: MNHEY and SVGEGT. V was clipped by 5 bases and J by 4 bases; unmatched bases: 15. This CDR3 has 17 residues. CDR3 sequence reads: CASSQLPGLGELETQYF. As DNA, the CDR3 is TGTGCCAGCAGTCAACTTCCGGGACTAGGGGAGCTAGAGACCCAGTACTTC.

This clonotype was seen many times. This rearrangement joins TRBV3-1 to TRBJ1-1; D unclear. Deletions cut 2 bases from V and 1 base from J, with 8 bases between. The germline gives CDR1 LGHDT, CDR2 YNNKEL (reference sequence). The CDR3 consists of 14 residues. The CDR3 bases are TGTGCCAGCAGCCAACGGGTTAAGAACACTGAAGCTTTCTTT. It is translated as CASSQRVKNTEAFF.

This chain connects TRBV20-1 to TRBJ2-5, with 8 positions matching TRBD2. Germline V lookup: CDR1 DFQATT, CDR2 SNEGSKA (reference sequence). This CDR3 comprises 13 residues. V was clipped by 8 bases and J by 5 bases; unmatched bases: 10. CDR3 sequence reads: CSSVAGTDETQYF. The CDR3 nucleotides are TGCAGTTCAGTAGCGGGAACCGACGAGACCCAGTACTTC.

The chain recombines TRBV7-9 with TRBJ1-2; no clear D gene. The CDR3 is 12 amino acids. The V end lost 4 bases, the J end lost 8 bases, and 11 bases lay between the germline ends. Per germline, CDR1 SEHNR and CDR2 FQNEAQ (reference sequence). The CDR3 DNA reads TGTGCCAGCAGCTGGACCGAGGGCGGCTACACCTTC. This gives the protein CASSWTEGGYTF.

Only a few counts were recorded for this clonotype. The rearrangement links TRBV19 to TRBJ1-2; D is unresolved. V lost 9 bases and J lost 4, with 15 bases in between. Per the germline V gene, CDR1 is LNHDA and CDR2 is SQIVND (reference sequence). The CDR3 loop spans 13 amino acids. This chain's CDR3 is CASYSLFSYGYTF. In DNA, the CDR3 is TGTGCCAGCTACTCTCTATTCTCCTATGGCTACACCTTC.

This clonotype was counted ten times or more. V gene TRBV15 combines with J gene TRBJ2-1; TRBD1 matches 8 bases. Germline V lookup: CDR1 LNHNV, CDR2 YYDKDF (reference sequence). With V trimmed by 1 base and J by 4 bases, 3 bases remained unmatched. This CDR3 spans 15 amino acids. The CDR3 reads CATSRGQGLYNEQFF. The CDR3 DNA sequence: TGTGCCACCAGCAGAGGACAGGGGCTATACAATGAGCAGTTCTTC.

This clonotype has just a few counts. This chain links TRBV27 with TRBJ2-5; 7 bases map to TRBD2. The CDR3 loop spans 13 amino acids. The germline V gene encodes CDR1 MNHEY and CDR2 SMNVEV (reference sequence). The CDR3 protein is CAVGGWGQETQYF. CDR3 coding DNA: TGTGCAGTGGGAGGGTGGGGGCAAGAGACCCAGTACTTC.

In its sample, this clonotype was seen a few times. The rearrangement uses TRBV24-1 and TRBJ2-7; D is possibly TRBD1 (6 bases). With 4 bases removed from V and 2 bases from J, the gap between germline ends came to 17 bases. Germline assignment: CDR1 KGHDR and CDR2 SFDVKD. CDR3 size: 16 residues. CDR3 nucleotides: TGTGCCACCAGTGAGGGTCACCGGACAGACACCTACGAGCAGTACTTC. Amino acid sequence: CATSEGHRTDTYEQYF.

This clonotype was seen at least ten times. CDR3 in amino acids: CASSATPRRIGSYEQYF. In DNA, the CDR3 is TGTGCCAGTAGTGCAACTCCTAGACGTATTGGCTCCTACGAGCAGTACTTC. The chain links TRBV19 to TRBJ2-7; D remains ambiguous. The germline V gene encodes CDR1 LNHDA and CDR2 SQIVND (reference sequence). The CDR3 has 17 residues. Trimming took off 5 bases at V and 0 bases at J, with 20 bases between the two ends.

This clonotype was counted many times. V usage is TRBV3-1 and J usage is TRBJ2-1, with 9 bases lining up with TRBD1. The V gene end was trimmed by 4 bases and the J gene end by 16 bases; junction bases not matched to a gene: 8. The CDR3 spans 12 residues. CDR1 and CDR2 from the germline V gene are LGHDT and YNNKEL (reference sequence). The CDR3 region has the DNA TGTGCCAGCAGCCCGTCCGGGACAGGGTTCTTCTTC. Its protein product is CASSPSGTGFFF.

This clonotype was seen repeatedly, ten times or more. J is TRBJ2-3 and V is TRBV15; 7 bases agree with TRBD2. Germline V CDR1 and CDR2: LNHNV, YYDKDF (reference sequence). CDR3 length equals 16 residues. The trim removed 4 bases at V and 4 bases at J, leaving 11 bases unmatched. The CDR3 nucleotides read TGTGCCACCAGCACCGGACTAGTAGCTTTTGCAGATACGCAGTATTTT. Its protein product is CATSTGLVAFADTQYF.

This clonotype was detected ten times or more. V and J are TRBV6-2 or TRBV6-3 and TRBJ1-2; D unresolved. The CDR3 loop spans 12 amino acids. V shed 6 bases and J shed 4 bases, with 9 bases lying between them. CDR1 is MNHEY, CDR2 SVGEGT, per germline. CDR3 amino acids: CASRNILYGYTF. The CDR3 DNA follows: TGTGCCAGCAGGAACATTCTCTATGGCTACACCTTC.

This clonotype was seen at least ten times. The CDR3 sequence is CASSLNRRYSPLHF. CDR3 DNA sequence: TGTGCCAGCAGCTTAAACAGGAGATATTCACCCCTCCACTTT. The chain couples TRBV7-8 to TRBJ1-6; the D gene is possibly TRBD1 (5 bases). Trimming left V 2 bases short and J 8 bases short, with 10 bases between. The CDR3 totals 14 residues. Per the germline V gene, CDR1 is SGHVS and CDR2 is FQNEAQ.

This clonotype was detected ten times or more. The chain employs TRBV19 and TRBJ2-2; D might be TRBD2 (5 bases). V was trimmed by 4 bases and J by 6 bases, leaving 15 bases between them. This CDR3 region has 15 residues. Germline-derived CDR1 and CDR2 are LNHDA and SQIVND (reference sequence). CDR3 amino acids: CASSRSSRRAGELFF. The CDR3 DNA reads as TGTGCCAGTAGTAGGAGTAGCAGGCGGGCCGGGGAGCTGTTTTTT. Using reference TRBV19 and TRBJ2-2 for the parts outside the CDR3, the full variable domain is DGGITQSPKYLFRKEGQNVTLSCEQNLNHDAMYWYRQDPGQGLRLIYYSQIVNDFQKGDIAEGYSVSREKKESFPLTVTSAQKNPTAFYLCASSRSSRRAGELFFGEGSRLTVL.

This clonotype was detected ten times or more. The chain is built from TRBV12-3 or TRBV12-4 and TRBJ1-5, with D possibly being TRBD1 (5 bases). Deletions cut 6 bases from V and 4 bases from J, with 13 bases between. The CDR3 is 14 amino acids. For the CDR3, the DNA is TGTGCCAGCAGCCCTCTACAGGCTAATCAGCCCCAGCATTTT. The encoded protein is CASSPLQANQPQHF.

Of note for this clonotype: Possible read error: a much larger clone is one base away. This chain joins TRBV28 and TRBJ1-1; D is perhaps TRBD1 (6 bases). The V end lost 6 bases, the J end lost 11 bases, and 19 bases lay between the germline ends. Germline values: CDR1 MDHEN, CDR2 SYDVKM. This CDR3 has 13 residues. CDR3: CASRFGLGGRAFF. DNA for the CDR3: TGTGCCAGCAGATTCGGTTTAGGGGGGCGCGCTTTCTTT.

This clonotype was seen ten or more times. This rearrangement joins TRBV6-1 to TRBJ1-6; possible D gene TRBD1, 6 bases. V was shortened by 7 bases and J by 7 bases, with 20 bases between the two germline ends. Germline assignment: CDR1 MNHNS and CDR2 SASEGT. The CDR3 sequence is 16 residues long. Written as DNA, the CDR3 is TGTGCCAGCAACGTATTCAACAGGGATGGCAATTCACCCCTCCACTTT. It specifies CASNVFNRDGNSPLHF.

This clonotype was observed a handful of times. The rearrangement links TRBV7-8 to TRBJ1-1; D gene uncertain. The CDR3 spans 18 residues. V shed 2 bases and J shed 4 bases, with 23 bases lying between them. Looked up from germline, CDR1 is SGHVS and CDR2 is FQNEAQ. The CDR3 loop is CASSLSQVATRAATEAFF. The CDR3 nucleotides read TGTGCCAGCAGCTTATCTCAAGTGGCAACGAGGGCAGCCACTGAAGCTTTCTTT.

This clonotype was picked up many times. The rearrangement uses TRBV12-3 or TRBV12-4 and TRBJ2-5, with D hard to call. Trimming cost V 6 bases and J 5 bases, with 10 bases left between them. The CDR3 runs 12 residues. CDR3 in amino acids: CASSPARETQYF. Written as DNA, the CDR3 is TGTGCCAGCAGCCCAGCCCGGGAGACCCAGTACTTC.

This clonotype was recorded at least ten times. The chain is built from TRBV20-1 and TRBJ2-5, with D uncertain. The CDR3 is made up of 11 amino acids. In germline, CDR1 is DFQATT, CDR2 SNEGSKA (reference sequence). The V gene lost 2 bases and the J gene lost 4 bases, with 5 bases spanning the gap. This chain's CDR3 is CSARIGETQYF. CDR3 bases: TGCAGTGCTAGAATCGGAGAGACCCAGTACTTC.